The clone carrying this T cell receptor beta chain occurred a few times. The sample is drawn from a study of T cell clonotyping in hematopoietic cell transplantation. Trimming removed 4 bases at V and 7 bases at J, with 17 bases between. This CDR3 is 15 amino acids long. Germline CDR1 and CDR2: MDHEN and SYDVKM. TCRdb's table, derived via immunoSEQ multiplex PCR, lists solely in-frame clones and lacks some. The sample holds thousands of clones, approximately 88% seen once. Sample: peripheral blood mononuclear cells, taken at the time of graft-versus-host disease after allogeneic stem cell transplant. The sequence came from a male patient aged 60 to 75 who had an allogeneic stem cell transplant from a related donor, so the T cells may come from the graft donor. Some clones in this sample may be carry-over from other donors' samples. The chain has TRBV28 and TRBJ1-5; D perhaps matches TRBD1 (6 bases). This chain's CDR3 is CASSWAGDAAQPQHF. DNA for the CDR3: TGTGCCAGCAGTTGGGCAGGGGACGCGGCCCAGCCCCAGCATTTT.